The 15 T cell receptor beta chains in this list originate from one sample, sequenced in a study of T cell responses to AZD1222 COVID-19 vaccine. Method: immunoSEQ multiplex PCR; TCRdb's copy keeps in-frame clones and lacks some. The table shows tens of thousands of clones, with around 88% occurring only once. This material consisted of peripheral blood, taken 28 days after the second AZD1222 dose. These receptors were collected from an adult who received the AZD1222 COVID-19 vaccine.

This clone was counted once. The chain recombines TRBV6-2 or TRBV6-3 with TRBJ2-2; TRBD2 matches at 12 bases. Germline values: CDR1 MNHEY, CDR2 SVGEGT. V shed 2 bases and J 2 bases; nucleotides not matched to a gene: 9. This CDR3 is 19 amino acids long. CDR3 region: CASSYRRLTSGGNTGELFF. The CDR3 DNA reads TGTGCCAGCAGTTACCGTCGGCTGACTAGCGGGGGAAACACCGGGGAGCTGTTTTTT.

The chain's CDR3 is CAISGTGAKKTNYGYTF. The CDR3 DNA reads as TGTGCCATCAGTGGGACAGGGGCGAAAAAAACTAACTATGGCTACACCTTC. The chain links TRBV10-3 to TRBJ1-2; 9 bases match TRBD1. V was pared by 4 bases and J by 0 bases, with 9 bases of the junction left unmatched. Germline-derived CDR1 and CDR2 are ENHRY and SYGVKD. There are 17 residues in the CDR3.

J is TRBJ1-1 and V is TRBV18; D is uncertain. The CDR3 spans 13 residues. CDR1 KGHSH and CDR2 LQKENI come from the germline V gene. Trimming left V 1 base short and J 3 bases short, with 6 bases between. This CDR3 is CASSPQADTEAFF. CDR3 nucleotide sequence: TGTGCCAGCTCACCACAGGCAGACACTGAAGCTTTCTTT.

This chain connects TRBV3-1 (or the pseudogene TRBV3-2) to TRBJ1-6, with no clear D. This CDR3 is 16 amino acids long. The germline V and J ends were trimmed by 1 base and 7 bases, with 14 bases remaining between them. Germline assignment: CDR1 LGHDT and CDR2 YNNKEL (reference sequence). The CDR3 is CASSQGTALLNSPLHF. CDR3 DNA: TGTGCCAGCAGCCAAGGGACCGCACTCCTCAATTCACCCCTCCACTTT.

This chain uses TRBV2 with TRBJ1-5; TRBD1 matches at 9 bases. CDR3 size: 15 residues. V dropped 5 bases and J dropped 4; count of bases not matched to a gene: 6. Germline lookup yields CDR1 SNHLY and CDR2 FYNNEI. The CDR3 region has the DNA TGTGCCAGCAGTCCTCGGACAGGGGCTAATCAGCCCCAGCATTTT. This translates into CASSPRTGANQPQHF.

The J gene is TRBJ1-3, the V gene TRBV2; tentative D call: TRBD1 (5 bases). Germline CDR1 is SNHLY and CDR2 is FYNNEI. The CDR3 extends over 14 amino acids. The V end was cut by 3 bases, the J end by 1 base, with 7 bases between. For the CDR3, the DNA is TGTGCCAGCAGTGAGACAGCTTCTGGAAACACCATATATTTT. Protein sequence: CASSETASGNTIYF. The full variable domain, completed using reference TRBV2 and TRBJ1-3, is EPEVTQTPSHQVTQMGQEVILRCVPISNHLYFYWYRQILGQKVEFLVSFYNNEISEKSEIFDDQFSVERPDGSNFTLKIRSTKLEDSAMYFCASSETASGNTIYFGEGSWLTVV.

The gene calls are TRBV4-1 and TRBJ1-4; TRBD1 is a possible D gene (5 bases). Looked up from germline, CDR1 is MGHRA and CDR2 is YSYEKL. V was clipped by 4 bases and J by 3 bases, with 12 bases between them. This CDR3 is 15 amino acids long. As DNA, the CDR3 is TGCGCCAGCAGCCCAGGCTCCAGGGCTAATGAAAAACTGTTTTTT. This translates into CASSPGSRANEKLFF.

This clone has just a few counts. This chain links TRBV27 with TRBJ1-5; no clear D. Per the germline V gene, CDR1 is MNHEY and CDR2 is SMNVEV (reference sequence). V gave up 9 bases and J gave up 4 bases, with 25 bases separating them. The CDR3 runs 17 residues. The CDR3 bases are TGTGCCAGTAAACCCGGATTCCCCCCTACCTTAAATCAGCCCCAGCATTTT. It codes for CASKPGFPPTLNQPQHF.

The chain combines TRBV5-1 with TRBJ2-2; D is uncertain. The V end lost 0 bases, the J end lost 8 bases, and 8 bases lay between the germline ends. CDR1 is SGHRS, CDR2 YFSETQ, per germline. The CDR3 totals 13 residues. The CDR3 spells CASSLDYKGELFF. For the CDR3, the DNA is TGCGCCAGCAGCTTGGATTACAAGGGGGAGCTGTTTTTT.

This chain links TRBV5-1 with TRBJ1-2; 9 bases are shared with TRBD1. In germline, CDR1 is SGHRS, CDR2 YFSETQ. The CDR3 runs to 13 residues. V lost 3 bases to trimming and J lost 8 bases; unmatched junction nucleotides: 5. The CDR3 bases are TGCGCCAGCAGCTCGAACAGGGGGCAAGGCTACACCTTC. It specifies CASSSNRGQGYTF.

The chain uses TRBV6-5 and TRBJ1-5, with 9 bases matching TRBD1. Looked up from germline, CDR1 is MNHEY and CDR2 is SVGAGI. Trimming removed 4 bases from V and 6 bases from J; junction bases left unmatched: 4. The CDR3 length is 14 residues. The CDR3 here is CASSFRQGVQPQHF. The CDR3 DNA reads as TGTGCCAGCAGTTTCCGACAGGGGGTTCAGCCCCAGCATTTT.

The chain uses TRBV2 and TRBJ1-6; 8 bases are a match to TRBD1. With 6 bases clipped from V and 8 bases from J, the junction kept 9 bases outside the gene matches. The CDR3 runs to 15 residues. The germline V gene has CDR1 SNHLY and CDR2 FYNNEI. The CDR3 DNA reads as TGTGCCAGCAGCCGTAGGACAGGGATGGATTCACCCCTCCACTTT. Its protein is CASSRRTGMDSPLHF.

The chain uses TRBV4-3 and TRBJ1-2, with D tentatively TRBD1 (6 bases). Germline values: CDR1 LGHNA, CDR2 YSLEER. V lost 0 bases and J 7 bases, leaving 21 bases between the germline ends. This CDR3 contains 17 residues. CDR3 sequence (DNA): TGCGCCAGCAGCCAAGATCTATCTGGATGGAACAGGGCTGGCTACACCTTC. This sequence encodes CASSQDLSGWNRAGYTF.

This sequence joins TRBV11-2 and TRBJ1-1; 8 bases match TRBD1. The CDR3 covers 16 residues. The germline V gene has CDR1 SGHAT and CDR2 FQNNGV. V shed 5 bases, J shed 1 base, and the junction held 9 bases outside the gene matches. CDR3 loop: CASSPSGQGKNTEAFF. For the CDR3, the DNA is TGTGCCAGCAGCCCCTCAGGACAGGGTAAGAACACTGAAGCTTTCTTT. The full variable domain, with the rest looked up from reference TRBV11-2 and TRBJ1-1, is EAGVAQSPRYKIIEKRQSVAFWCNPISGHATLYWYQQILGQGPKLLIQFQNNGVVDDSQLPKDRFSAERLKGVDSTLKIQPAKLEDSAVYLCASSPSGQGKNTEAFFGQGTRLTVV.

This chain links TRBV18 with TRBJ1-2, with D possibly matching TRBD1 (6 bases). Between the trimmed V and J ends, which lost 3 bases and 2 bases, there was a span of 10 bases. The CDR3 consists of 14 residues. The germline gives CDR1 KGHSH, CDR2 LQKENI. Here the CDR3 reads CASSPSGDNYGYTF. The CDR3 DNA reads as TGTGCCAGCTCACCTTCAGGGGACAACTATGGCTACACCTTC.